Below are 13 T cell receptor beta chains sequenced from a single sample in a study of shared clonotypes between healthy human individuals. Profiled with immunoSEQ multiplex PCR; TCRdb holds only in-frame clones, not every one. The data contain about 2.3 million clones, roughly 92% of them singletons. The sample comprised naive CD4+ T cells from PBMCs. Sample subset: CD45RA+ positively selected. These receptors came from a man between 18 and 35 years old in good health. Some clones in this sample may be carry-over from other donors' samples.

The rearrangement links TRBV4-2 to TRBJ1-2; 7 nucleotides match TRBD1. The trim removed 6 bases at V and 7 bases at J, leaving 8 bases unmatched. Germline V gene sequence: CDR1 LGHNA, CDR2 YNFKEQ. This CDR3 is 13 amino acids long. In nucleotides, the CDR3 is TGTGCCAGCAGTCTTACCGGACAGGCTGGCTACACCTTC. It specifies CASSLTGQAGYTF.

With regard to this clone: The sample holds other DNA sequences that translate to the same CDR3. The chain recombines TRBV7-9 with TRBJ1-2; 8 bases map to TRBD1. Trimming removed 5 bases from V and 7 bases from J; junction bases left unmatched: 6. Per the germline V gene, CDR1 is SEHNR and CDR2 is FQNEAQ (reference sequence). This CDR3 contains 13 residues. CDR3 protein: CASSRGQGGGYTF. The DNA of the CDR3 is TGTGCCAGCAGCAGAGGACAGGGAGGTGGCTACACCTTC. Using reference TRBV7-9 and TRBJ1-2 for the parts outside the CDR3, the full variable domain is DTGVSQNPRHKITKRGQNVTFRCDPISEHNRLYWYRQTLGQGPEFLTYFQNEAQLEKSRLLSDRFSAERPKGSFSTLEIQRTEQGDSAMYLCASSRGQGGGYTFGSGTRLTVV.

DNA of the CDR3: TGTGCCAGCAGCAACGACGGATTCGGGGAAAAACTGTTTTTT. It translates to CASSNDGFGEKLFF. The gene calls are TRBV7-2 and TRBJ1-4; D ambiguous. Trimming took off 5 bases at V and 8 bases at J, with 15 bases between the two ends. CDR1 is SGHTA and CDR2 is FQGNSA in the germline V gene. This CDR3 has 14 residues.

This rearrangement joins TRBV28 to TRBJ2-7; TRBD1 aligns across 9 bases. The length of the CDR3 is 13 residues. Trimming removed 6 bases from V and 4 bases from J; junction bases left unmatched: 4. In germline, CDR1 is MDHEN, CDR2 SYDVKM. The CDR3 DNA reads as TGTGCCAGCAGCCAGGGGACAGGGTACGAGCAGTACTTC. This gives the protein CASSQGTGYEQYF.

Here the CDR3 reads CASSFIPGDTEAFF. As DNA, the CDR3 is TGTGCCAGCAGCTTCATCCCGGGGGACACTGAAGCTTTCTTT. This sequence joins TRBV7-9 and TRBJ1-1; weak D call: TRBD1 (5 bases). Trimming removed 3 bases at V and 3 bases at J, with 11 bases between. From germline, CDR1 is SEHNR and CDR2 FQNEAQ (reference sequence). The CDR3 spans 14 residues.

The table lists this clone with a count of one. Additional DNA sequences in this sample encode the identical CDR3. The J gene is TRBJ2-3, the V gene TRBV9; 8 bases fit TRBD1. The CDR3 length is 14 residues. J lost 4 bases, V lost 2 bases, and 3 bases had no gene match. Germline CDR1 reads SGDLS; CDR2 reads YYNGEE. As DNA, the CDR3 is TGTGCCAGCAGCGTCACAGGGGGTTCAGATACGCAGTATTTT. Translated: CASSVTGGSDTQYF.

The J gene is TRBJ2-5, the V gene TRBV5-1; D gene uncertain. V lost 5 bases and J lost 5, with 10 bases in between. The CDR3 consists of 12 residues. Germline CDR1 and CDR2: SGHRS and YFSETQ. The CDR3 sequence is CASREPGETQYF. The CDR3 DNA is TGCGCCAGCAGGGAACCCGGGGAGACCCAGTACTTC.

The chain recombines TRBV6-5 with TRBJ2-5; D assignment may be TRBD1 or TRBD2 (6 bases each). V lost 6 bases and J lost 2, with 16 bases in between. The CDR3 contains 15 residues. The germline CDR1 and CDR2 sequences are MNHEY and SVGAGI. CDR3 region: CASSKGGQPQETQYF. DNA for the CDR3: TGTGCCAGCAGCAAGGGAGGACAGCCACAAGAGACCCAGTACTTC.

The chain carries TRBV7-9 and TRBJ1-4, with 7 bases aligning to TRBD1. Germline CDR1 SEHNR, CDR2 FQNEAQ (reference sequence). The V segment lost 5 bases and the J segment 7 bases; nucleotides outside the gene matches: 10. The CDR3 has 15 residues. CDR3 in DNA: TGTGCCAGCAGCCAAGGAAGGGGGCGCGTTGAAAAACTGTTTTTT. It specifies CASSQGRGRVEKLFF.

As regards this clone: This same CDR3 is encoded by further DNA sequences in the sample. V gene TRBV9 combines with J gene TRBJ2-5, with 14 positions matching TRBD2. Germline V gives CDR1 SGDLS, CDR2 YYNGEE. J lost 5 bases, V lost 4 bases, and 4 bases had no gene match. This CDR3 spans 15 amino acids. The CDR3 region is CASSKGLAGVETQYF. The CDR3 DNA sequence: TGTGCCAGCAGCAAGGGACTAGCGGGAGTCGAGACCCAGTACTTC. Full variable domain (missing parts from reference TRBV9 and TRBJ2-5): DSGVTQTPKHLITATGQRVTLRCSPRSGDLSVYWYQQSLDQGLQFLIQYYNGEERAKGNILERFSAQQFPDLHSELNLSSLELGDSALYFCASSKGLAGVETQYFGPGTRLLVL.

The chain has TRBV4-2 and TRBJ1-1; D call uncertain. CDR3 length: 14 residues. Germline CDR1 LGHNA, CDR2 YNFKEQ. V lost 0 bases, J lost 4 bases, and 9 bases lay in between. The CDR3 spells CASSQEAGSTEAFF. The DNA for the CDR3 is TGTGCCAGCAGCCAAGAGGCGGGGTCCACTGAAGCTTTCTTT.

This rearrangement joins TRBV9 to TRBJ2-2; 8 positions match TRBD2. V lost 4 bases to trimming and J lost 10 bases; unmatched junction nucleotides: 15. The CDR3 consists of 16 residues. Germline-derived CDR1 and CDR2 are SGDLS and YYNGEE. The CDR3 region is CASSPRGGEVGEELFF. The CDR3 nucleotides are TGTGCCAGCAGCCCCCGGGGGGGGGAGGTTGGTGAGGAGCTGTTTTTT.

The rearrangement links TRBV7-2 to TRBJ2-1; D remains ambiguous. V dropped 3 bases and J dropped 4 bases, with 7 bases sitting between them. The CDR3 consists of 13 residues. Germline lookup yields CDR1 SGHTA and CDR2 FQGNSA. CDR3 sequence: CASSFNEYNEQFF. The CDR3 nucleotides are TGTGCCAGCAGCTTCAACGAATACAATGAGCAGTTCTTC.